The text below deals with one T cell receptor beta chain. Its antigen is undetermined. This sample was included in a study of naive and memory T cell subsets. The study, taken as a whole, reports: Expression changes during T cell differentiation may affect RNA-based TCR counts.

The CDR3 consists of 17 residues. Germline CDR1 and CDR2: MGHRA and YSYEKL. V shed 0 bases and J shed 0 bases, with 12 bases lying between them. From the second PCR step, alpha and beta chains were amplified apart. After CD4 positive bead selection, the CD4-negative fraction gave CD8 T cells. An equimolar mix of two oligonucleotides served as the beta constant-region primer for TRBC1 and TRBC2. Ligation attached a single-stranded oligonucleotide with a 12-nucleotide UMI and the SP2 primer to the cDNA 3' end. Each CDR3 protein gets one entry after TCRdb re-called the UMI-ligation and nested PCR reads with MiXCR. The sample lists approximately 140,000 distinct CDR3 sequences; approximately 15% were seen once.

V is TRBV4-1 and J is TRBJ1-3; unclear D gene. Material for sequencing was naive CD4+ T cells from blood. The sequence was collected from a human donor in good health. The CDR3 coding sequence is TGCGCCAGCAGCCAAGATGATCAGCGGAGCTCTGGAAACACCATATATTTT. It codes for CASSQDDQRSSGNTIYF.